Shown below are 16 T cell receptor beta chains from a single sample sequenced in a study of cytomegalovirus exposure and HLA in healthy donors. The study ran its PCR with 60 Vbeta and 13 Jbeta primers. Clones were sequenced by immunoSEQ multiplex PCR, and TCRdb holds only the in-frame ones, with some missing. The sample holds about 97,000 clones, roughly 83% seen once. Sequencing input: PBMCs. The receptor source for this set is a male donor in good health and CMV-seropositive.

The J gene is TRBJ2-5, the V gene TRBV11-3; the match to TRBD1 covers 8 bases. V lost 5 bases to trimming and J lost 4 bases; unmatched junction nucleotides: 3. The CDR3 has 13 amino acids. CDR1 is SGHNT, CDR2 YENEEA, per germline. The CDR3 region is CASSRQGRETQYF. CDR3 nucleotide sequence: TGTGCCAGCAGCCGACAGGGGAGAGAGACCCAGTACTTC.

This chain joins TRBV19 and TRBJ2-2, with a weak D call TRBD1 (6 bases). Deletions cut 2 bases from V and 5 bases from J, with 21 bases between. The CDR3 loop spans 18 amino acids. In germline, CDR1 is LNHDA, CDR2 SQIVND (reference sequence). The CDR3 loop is CASSIRRSLGAGTGELFF. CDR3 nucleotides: TGTGCCAGTAGTATAAGGAGGAGTTTGGGGGCAGGGACCGGGGAGCTGTTTTTT.

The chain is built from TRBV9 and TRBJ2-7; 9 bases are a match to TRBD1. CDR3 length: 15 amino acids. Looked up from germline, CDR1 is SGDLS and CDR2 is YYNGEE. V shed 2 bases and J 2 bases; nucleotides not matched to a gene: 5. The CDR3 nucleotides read TGTGCCAGCAGCGTGACAGGGGGGCCTACCTACGAGCAGTACTTC. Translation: CASSVTGGPTYEQYF.

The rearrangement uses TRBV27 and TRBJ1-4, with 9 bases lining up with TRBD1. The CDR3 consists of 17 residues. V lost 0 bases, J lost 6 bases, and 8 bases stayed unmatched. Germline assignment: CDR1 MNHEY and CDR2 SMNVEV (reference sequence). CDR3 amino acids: CASSLSIDRGLDEKLFF. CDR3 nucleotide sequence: TGTGCCAGCAGTTTATCTATTGACAGGGGGTTAGATGAAAAACTGTTTTTT.

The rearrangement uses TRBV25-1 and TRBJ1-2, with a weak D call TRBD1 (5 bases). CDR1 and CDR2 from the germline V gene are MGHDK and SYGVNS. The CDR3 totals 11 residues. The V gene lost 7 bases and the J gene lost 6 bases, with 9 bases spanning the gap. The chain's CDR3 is CASKQGNGYTF. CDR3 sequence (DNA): TGTGCCAGCAAGCAGGGCAATGGCTACACCTTC.

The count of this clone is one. The CDR3 DNA follows: TGTGCCAGCAGCTTAAGGGAGGGTAGGACCTACGAGCAGTACTTC. Its translation is CASSLREGRTYEQYF. The chain carries TRBV7-6 and TRBJ2-7; 7 nucleotides align to TRBD2. CDR1 is SGHVS, CDR2 FNYEAQ, per germline. V gave up 2 bases and J gave up 2 bases; unmatched junction bases: 6. The CDR3 loop spans 15 amino acids.

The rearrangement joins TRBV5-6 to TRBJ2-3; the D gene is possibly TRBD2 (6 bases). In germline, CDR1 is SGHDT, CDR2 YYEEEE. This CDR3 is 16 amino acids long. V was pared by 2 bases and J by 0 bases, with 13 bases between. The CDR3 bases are TGTGCCAGCAGCTTTGTCCTGGGGGGTAGCACAGATACGCAGTATTTT. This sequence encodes CASSFVLGGSTDTQYF.

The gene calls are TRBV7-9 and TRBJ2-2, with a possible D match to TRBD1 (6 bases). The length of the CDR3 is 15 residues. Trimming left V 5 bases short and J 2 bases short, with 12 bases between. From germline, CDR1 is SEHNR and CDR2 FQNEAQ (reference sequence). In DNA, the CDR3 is TGTGCCAGCAGCAGGACAGCCCAAAACACCGGGGAGCTGTTTTTT. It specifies CASSRTAQNTGELFF.

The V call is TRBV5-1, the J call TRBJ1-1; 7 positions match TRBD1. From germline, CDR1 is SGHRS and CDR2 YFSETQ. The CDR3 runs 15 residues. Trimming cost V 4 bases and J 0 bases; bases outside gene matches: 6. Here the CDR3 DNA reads TGCGCCAGCAGCCCGAGACAGGGCTTGAACACTGAAGCTTTCTTT. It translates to CASSPRQGLNTEAFF. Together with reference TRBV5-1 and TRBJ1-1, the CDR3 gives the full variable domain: KAGVTQTPRYLIKTRGQQVTLSCSPISGHRSVSWYQQTPGQGLQFLFEYFSETQRNKGNFPGRFSGRQFSNSRSEMNVSTLELGDSALYLCASSPRQGLNTEAFFGQGTRLTVV.

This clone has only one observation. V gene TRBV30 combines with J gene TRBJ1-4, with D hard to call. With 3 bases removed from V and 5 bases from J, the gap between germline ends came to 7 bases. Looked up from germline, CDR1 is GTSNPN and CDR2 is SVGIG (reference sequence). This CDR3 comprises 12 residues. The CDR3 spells CAWRGLNEKLFF. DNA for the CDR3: TGTGCCTGGAGGGGCCTAAATGAAAAACTGTTTTTT.

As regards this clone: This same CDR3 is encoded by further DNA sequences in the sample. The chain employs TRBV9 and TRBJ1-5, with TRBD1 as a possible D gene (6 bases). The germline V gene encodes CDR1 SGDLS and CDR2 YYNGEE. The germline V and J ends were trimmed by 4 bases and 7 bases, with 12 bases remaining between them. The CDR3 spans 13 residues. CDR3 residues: CASSLRDNQPQHF. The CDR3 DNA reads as TGTGCCAGCAGCCTAAGGGACAACCAGCCCCAGCATTTT.

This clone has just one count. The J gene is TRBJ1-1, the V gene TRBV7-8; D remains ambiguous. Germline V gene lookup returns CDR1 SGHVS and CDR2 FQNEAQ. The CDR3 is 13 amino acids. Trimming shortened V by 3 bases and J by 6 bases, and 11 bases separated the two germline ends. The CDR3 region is CASSFMSNSEAFF. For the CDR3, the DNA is TGTGCCAGCAGCTTTATGAGTAACTCTGAAGCTTTCTTT.

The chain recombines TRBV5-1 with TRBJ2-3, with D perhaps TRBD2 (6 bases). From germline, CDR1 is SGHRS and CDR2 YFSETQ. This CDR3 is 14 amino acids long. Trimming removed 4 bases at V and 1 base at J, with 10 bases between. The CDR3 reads CASSRDSGTDTQYF. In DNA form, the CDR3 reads TGCGCCAGCAGCCGGGACTCCGGCACAGATACGCAGTATTTT.

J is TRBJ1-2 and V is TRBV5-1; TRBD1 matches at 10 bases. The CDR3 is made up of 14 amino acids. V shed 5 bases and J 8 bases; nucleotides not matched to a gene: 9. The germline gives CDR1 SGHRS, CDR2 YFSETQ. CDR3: CASSWPGQGNGYTF. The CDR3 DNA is TGCGCCAGCAGTTGGCCGGGACAGGGGAACGGCTACACCTTC.

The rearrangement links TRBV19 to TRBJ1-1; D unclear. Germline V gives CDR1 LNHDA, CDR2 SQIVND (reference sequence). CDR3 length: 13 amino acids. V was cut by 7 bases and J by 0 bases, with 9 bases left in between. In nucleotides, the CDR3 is TGTGCCAGTAAAGAGGAAATGAACACTGAAGCTTTCTTT. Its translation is CASKEEMNTEAFF.

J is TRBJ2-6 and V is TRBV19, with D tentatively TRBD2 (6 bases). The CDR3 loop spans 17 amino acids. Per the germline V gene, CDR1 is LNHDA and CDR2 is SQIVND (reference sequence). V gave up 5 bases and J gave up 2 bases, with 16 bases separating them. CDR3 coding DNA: TGTGCCAGTAGTCTCAGAGGAGGGGCGGCTGGGGCCAACGTCCTGACTTTC. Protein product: CASSLRGGAAGANVLTF.